A single sample gave rise to the 13 T cell receptor beta chains below, sequenced in a study of human T cells and chemical hapten exposure. One entry per CDR3 protein, called by TCRdb with MiXCR from the RACE reads. This table has approximately 370,000 distinct CDR3 sequences, around 5.5% appearing once. The time point was: pre-sensitization, week 0. As to treatment: therapeutic diphenylcyclopropenone sensitization with weekly scalp DPC. Sample: whole blood, taken in connection with sensitization to the hapten diphenylcyclopropenone (DPC). The receptors were gathered from a woman between 18 and 30 years old with alopecia areata. Some clones in this sample may be carry-over from other donors' samples.

At least ten counts were recorded for this clonotype. V usage is TRBV7-8 and J usage is TRBJ2-3; D possibly matches TRBD1 or TRBD2 (5 bases each). Looked up from germline, CDR1 is SGHVS and CDR2 is FQNEAQ. Trimming stripped 1 base from V and 9 bases from J, with 14 bases between. The CDR3 spans 14 residues. CDR3 region: CASSLDWVGDTQYF. The CDR3 DNA follows: TGTGCCAGCAGCTTAGACTGGGTCGGGGACACGCAGTATTTT.

This clonotype appeared a few times. The chain has TRBV20-1 and TRBJ2-5; D gene uncertain. The germline V gene encodes CDR1 DFQATT and CDR2 SNEGSKA (reference sequence). The V and J ends lost 0 bases and 3 bases respectively, with 11 bases between them. The CDR3 spans 14 residues. This chain's CDR3 is CSARDRGQEETQYF. CDR3 nucleotides: TGCAGTGCTAGAGATCGCGGCCAAGAAGAGACCCAGTACTTC.

This clonotype has at least ten counts. The chain employs TRBV7-2 and TRBJ1-6, with 9 nucleotides matching TRBD1. Germline lookup yields CDR1 SGHTA and CDR2 FQGNSA. Trimming removed 1 base from V and 8 bases from J; junction bases left unmatched: 9. This CDR3 contains 17 residues. The CDR3 coding sequence is TGTGCCAGCAGCTTAGTTGGCGGACAGGGGTTTGATTCACCCCTCCACTTT. As protein: CASSLVGGQGFDSPLHF.

This clonotype was recorded at least ten times. The J gene is TRBJ1-3, the V gene TRBV12-3 or TRBV12-4; D gene unclear. There are 15 residues in the CDR3. The V end was cut by 2 bases, the J end by 0 bases, with 8 bases between. The CDR3, as DNA: TGTGCCAGCAGTTTAACACCCCGCTCTGGAAACACCATATATTTT. Protein product: CASSLTPRSGNTIYF.

At least ten counts were recorded for this clonotype. The chain links TRBV5-1 to TRBJ1-1; D is possibly TRBD1 (5 bases). The germline gives CDR1 SGHRS, CDR2 YFSETQ. The CDR3 loop spans 13 amino acids. Trimming removed 3 bases at V and 6 bases at J, with 12 bases between. The DNA of the CDR3 is TGCGCCAGCAGCTCGGCAGGGAGACCTGAAGCTTTCTTT. Residues: CASSSAGRPEAFF.

This chain uses TRBV5-4 with TRBJ2-7; TRBD2 might be the D (5 bases). The germline CDR1 and CDR2 sequences are SGHNT and YYREEE (reference sequence). The CDR3 loop spans 15 amino acids. The ends were cut back, 0 bases at V and 2 bases at J, with 12 bases in the middle. The CDR3 DNA is TGTGCCAGCAGCTTGGGAGGGCAGATTACCTACGAGCAGTACTTC. Translating it yields CASSLGGQITYEQYF. Using reference TRBV5-4 and TRBJ2-7 for the parts outside the CDR3, the full variable domain is ETGVTQSPTHLIKTRGQQVTLRCSSQSGHNTVSWYQQALGQGPQFIFQYYREEENGRGNFPPRFSGLQFPNYSSELNVNALELDDSALYLCASSLGGQITYEQYFGPGTRLTVT.

This sequence joins TRBV18 and TRBJ2-7, with 10 bases that match TRBD2. Trimming at V came to 0 bases and at J to 7 bases, leaving 6 bases not matched to a gene. The CDR3 spans 15 residues. Germline values: CDR1 KGHSH, CDR2 LQKENI. DNA for the CDR3: TGTGCCAGCTCACCACCGCTAGCGGGGGCGGGGGAGCAGTACTTC. Residues: CASSPPLAGAGEQYF.

This clonotype occurred many times. The J gene is TRBJ2-3, the V gene TRBV3-1; TRBD1 matches at 10 bases. Germline assignment: CDR1 LGHDT and CDR2 YNNKEL (reference sequence). The CDR3 sequence is 16 residues long. The junction had 11 bases not matched to a gene; V was cut back by 7 bases and J by 4 bases. The CDR3 sequence is CASTLKDGTGADTQYF. In nucleotides, the CDR3 is TGTGCCAGCACTCTCAAAGACGGGACAGGGGCAGATACGCAGTATTTT.

This clonotype was counted at least ten times. The chain has TRBV28 and TRBJ1-1; TRBD1 is a possible D gene (5 bases). Per germline, CDR1 MDHEN and CDR2 SYDVKM. V was cut by 2 bases and J by 0 bases, with 13 bases left in between. The CDR3 consists of 16 residues. CDR3 amino acids: CASSLATGVMNTEAFF. DNA for the CDR3: TGTGCCAGCAGTTTAGCTACAGGAGTGATGAACACTGAAGCTTTCTTT.

This clonotype was seen a few times. The rearrangement uses TRBV7-8 and TRBJ1-5, with unresolved D. This CDR3 is built from 14 residues. Trimming took off 0 bases at V and 3 bases at J, with 6 bases between the two ends. Germline CDR1 and CDR2: SGHVS and FQNEAQ. CDR3 sequence reads: CASSLAQINQPQHF. In nucleotides, the CDR3 is TGTGCCAGCAGCTTAGCGCAGATCAATCAGCCCCAGCATTTT.

The rearrangement joins TRBV13 to TRBJ1-1, with 9 bases aligning to TRBD1. This CDR3 has 16 amino acids. The junction had 10 bases not matched to a gene; V was cut back by 5 bases and J by 3 bases. Germline-derived CDR1 and CDR2 are PRHDT and FYEKMQ (reference sequence). The CDR3 DNA is TGTGCCAGCAGCCCGCCCGGACAGGGGCCAGACACTGAAGCTTTCTTT. Translating gives CASSPPGQGPDTEAFF.

This clonotype was seen a few times. V and J are TRBV12-3 or TRBV12-4 and TRBJ2-3, with a possible D match to TRBD1 (5 bases). The CDR3 is 12 residues long. Trimming stripped 5 bases from V and 8 bases from J, with 11 bases between. DNA for the CDR3: TGTGCCAGCAGTGACAGTTGGGGTACGCAGTATTTT. This codes for CASSDSWGTQYF.

This clonotype was detected many times. J is TRBJ2-3 and V is TRBV24-1, with a weak D call TRBD1 (6 bases). The germline V and J ends were trimmed by 6 bases and 6 bases, with 9 bases remaining between them. CDR3 size: 12 residues. Germline lookup yields CDR1 KGHDR and CDR2 SFDVKD. DNA for the CDR3: TGTGCCACCAGTAGGGGGTCGGATACGCAGTATTTT. Protein sequence: CATSRGSDTQYF.